This T cell receptor beta chain was identified during a study of post-analysis software for immune sequencing data. Study results and limitations: Multiple sclerosis patients showed significantly lower normalized Chao1 diversity than controls did. TRBV5-6, TRBV5-1 and TRBV20-1 were among four to six TRBV segments more frequent in patients than controls.

Carried by the TCR beta cDNA libraries were unique molecular identifiers. TCRdb called the PCR reads again in MiXCR, with one record for every CDR3 protein. The data show 550,000 to 700,000 distinct CDR3 sequences, with around 44% seen just once and 1.5% to 2% held by the top ten. Trimming took off 4 bases at V and 5 bases at J, with 6 bases between the two ends. CDR3 size: 11 residues. Per germline, CDR1 SGHRS and CDR2 YFSETQ. Ten or more counts support this clonotype. Its antigen is not known. Sequenced sample: blood. The gene calls are TRBV5-1 and TRBJ2-5; D gene unclear. This sequence was found in a girl between 10 and 17 years old with multiple sclerosis. In DNA, the CDR3 is TGCGCCAGCAGCAGCCCGGAGACCCAGTACTTC. This translates into CASSSPETQYF.